The entry below describes one T cell receptor beta chain. CDR1 MNHEY and CDR2 SVGEGT come from the germline V gene. Germline trimming cut 8 bases from V and 7 bases from J; bases unmatched to any gene: 9. This CDR3 comprises 15 residues. Indicated time point: pre-sensitization, week 0. The treatment denotes: therapeutic diphenylcyclopropenone sensitization with weekly scalp DPC. This specimen comes from a study of human T cells and chemical hapten exposure. TCRdb reprocessed the RACE reads via MiXCR and lists one record per CDR3 protein. The sample includes 62,000 or so distinct CDR3 sequences, 11% seen only once; the top ten take over 4%.

This sequence originates from a woman aged 45-65 years with alopecia areata. Some clones in this sample may be carry-over from other donors' samples. The chain is built from TRBV6-2 or TRBV6-3 and TRBJ2-2; 11 nucleotides line up with TRBD2. The starting material was whole blood, obtained in connection with sensitization to the hapten diphenylcyclopropenone (DPC). This CDR3 reads CASAPLAGVIGELFF. CDR3 nucleotides: TGTGCCAGCGCCCCACTAGCGGGAGTGATCGGGGAGCTGTTTTTT.